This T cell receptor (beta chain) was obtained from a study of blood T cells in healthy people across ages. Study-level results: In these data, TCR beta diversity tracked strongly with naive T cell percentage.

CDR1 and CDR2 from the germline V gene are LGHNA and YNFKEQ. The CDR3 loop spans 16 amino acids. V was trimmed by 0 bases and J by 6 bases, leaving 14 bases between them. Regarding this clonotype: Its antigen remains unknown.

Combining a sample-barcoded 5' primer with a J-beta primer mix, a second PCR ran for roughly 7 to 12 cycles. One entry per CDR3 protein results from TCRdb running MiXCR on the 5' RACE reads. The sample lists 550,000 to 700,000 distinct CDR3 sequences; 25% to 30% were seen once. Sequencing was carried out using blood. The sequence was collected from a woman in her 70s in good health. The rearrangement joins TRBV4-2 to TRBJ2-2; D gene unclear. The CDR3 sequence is CASSQEIWGGAGELFF. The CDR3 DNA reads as TGTGCCAGCAGCCAAGAGATTTGGGGTGGGGCCGGGGAGCTGTTTTTT.